Detailed here is one TCR beta chain. This record comes from a study of shared clonotypes between healthy human individuals. The germline gives CDR1 MGHRA, CDR2 YSYEKL. This CDR3 spans 16 amino acids. The V gene end was trimmed by 3 bases and the J gene end by 6 bases; junction bases not matched to a gene: 10. The assay was immunoSEQ multiplex PCR, and TCRdb's table has in-frame clones only and misses some. The table has some 2 million clones, roughly 94% seen once. The origin of this receptor is a man younger than 35 in good health. This chain connects TRBV4-1 to TRBJ2-1; TRBD1 matches at 8 bases. Material: naive CD4+ T cells sorted from blood. Regarding subset: CD45RA+ positively selected. CDR3 DNA sequence: TGCGCCAGCAGCCAGAGTGACAGGGGCTTTATCAATGAGCAGTTCTTC. Encoded protein: CASSQSDRGFINEQFF.